This T cell receptor beta chain was retrieved from a study of shared clonotypes between healthy human individuals. General study results and limits: Among donors, clonotype sharing was expected to be affected by sequencing depth.

The data were produced by immunoSEQ multiplex PCR, yet TCRdb's version contains in-frame clones alone and is incomplete. The repertoire holds about 100,000 clones, with around 68% as singletons. This clone was counted ten times or more. Its antigen is not known. Additional DNA sequences in this sample encode the identical CDR3. CDR1 is SGDLS and CDR2 is YYNGEE in the germline V gene. The V end lost 0 bases, the J end lost 4 bases, and 7 bases lay between the germline ends. The CDR3 totals 13 residues. The specimen was memory CD8+ T cells sorted from blood. The subset was: CD45RO+ cells pooled with CCR7-negative TemRA cells. The TCR sequence derives from a woman in her thirties in good health. The V and J genes are TRBV9 and TRBJ1-1; no clear D gene. The CDR3 region has the DNA TGTGCCAGCAGCGTAGCTTGGGGCACTGAAGCTTTCTTT. Amino acid sequence: CASSVAWGTEAFF. Variable domain in full (rest from reference TRBV9 and TRBJ1-1): DSGVTQTPKHLITATGQRVTLRCSPRSGDLSVYWYQQSLDQGLQFLIQYYNGEERAKGNILERFSAQQFPDLHSELNLSSLELGDSALYFCASSVAWGTEAFFGQGTRLTVV.